This TCR beta chain was captured in a study of CD8 T cells in ankylosing spondylitis. Study-wide results and caveats: Disease-linked clones reportedly showed significant enrichment in matched ankylosing spondylitis synovial fluid. Peripheral blood samples showed relatively rare disease-linked clones, and these clones were CD8+. Apparently characteristic of ankylosing spondylitis blood was a TCR beta motif (fewer than ten highly homologous variants).

Quantitative 5'-RACE was performed with molecular barcodes, and it yielded the TCR beta libraries. MiXCR was run by TCRdb on the 5' RACE reads, yielding one entry per CDR3 protein. The sample lists 800,000 to 900,000 distinct CDR3 sequences; roughly 10% were seen once. This clonotype has just a few counts. As yet, its antigen is unknown. The CDR3 extends over 15 amino acids. The germline V gene has CDR1 MGHDK and CDR2 SYGVNS. Trimming pared 1 base from V and 4 bases from J, leaving 13 bases between. The chain employs TRBV25-1 and TRBJ2-5; no reliable D call. The sequence came from a male donor with ankylosing spondylitis. Sequenced: blood, either unsorted or a sorted T cell fraction (not recorded which). The CDR3 nucleotides are TGTGCCAGCAGTGAATCTACAGTCATACTAGAGACCCAGTACTTC. Its protein product is CASSESTVILETQYF.